What follows are 14 T cell receptor beta chains derived from one specimen sequenced in a study of early T cells in non-severe SARS-CoV-2 infection. From the 5' RACE reads, TCRdb called clonotypes with MiXCR, one entry per CDR3 protein. The sample consists of about 41,000 distinct CDR3 sequences, approximately 11% of them appearing once. Specimen: whole blood. Source of these receptors: an adult who was a healthcare worker with PCR-confirmed SARS-CoV-2 infection or an uninfected control (not recorded which).

This clonotype was detected many times. The chain links TRBV20-1 to TRBJ2-5; TRBD2 aligns across 9 bases. CDR1 and CDR2 (germline): DFQATT, SNEGSKA (reference sequence). The V segment lost 1 base and the J segment 1 base; nucleotides outside the gene matches: 10. CDR3 size: 17 residues. CDR3 amino acids: CSARVVTGSGSQETQYF. CDR3 nucleotide sequence: TGCAGTGCTAGAGTAGTAACCGGTAGCGGGAGCCAAGAGACCCAGTACTTC.

This rearrangement joins TRBV7-9 to TRBJ2-5, with TRBD1 matching 7 bases. This CDR3 is 16 amino acids long. Trimming took 5 bases from V and 5 from J; bases not matched to a gene: 14. Germline CDR1 and CDR2: SEHNR and FQNEAQ (reference sequence). The chain's CDR3 is CASSPIRTGQGETQYF. CDR3 DNA sequence: TGTGCCAGCAGCCCGATACGGACAGGCCAAGGGGAGACCCAGTACTTC.

This clonotype was detected ten times or more. A junction end diverges from the germline sequence, so it may reflect a read error. CDR3 DNA sequence: TGTGCTAGCAGCCCAGGAGGTTATACGCAGTATTTT. Translated, it gives CASSPGGYTQYF. V and J are TRBV7-7 and TRBJ2-3; possible D gene TRBD2, 5 bases. Per the germline V gene, CDR1 is SSHAT and CDR2 is FNYEAQ (reference sequence). CDR3 length equals 12 residues.

This clonotype has ten or more counts. V gene TRBV7-2 combines with J gene TRBJ2-1; 12 bases fit TRBD2. Germline V gene lookup returns CDR1 SGHTA and CDR2 FQGNSA. The CDR3 extends over 17 amino acids. J lost 4 bases, V lost 5 bases, and 9 bases had no gene match. CDR3: CASSPGGLAGRYNEQFF. In nucleotides, the CDR3 is TGTGCCAGCAGCCCGGGCGGACTAGCGGGGAGATACAATGAGCAGTTCTTC. The whole variable domain, filled in from reference TRBV7-2 and TRBJ2-1, reads GAGVSQSPSNKVTEKGKDVELRCDPISGHTALYWYRQSLGQGLEFLIYFQGNSAPDKSGLPSDRFSAERTGGSVSTLTIQRTQQEDSAVYLCASSPGGLAGRYNEQFFGPGTRLTVL.

This clonotype was observed a handful of times. The gene calls are TRBV6-2 or TRBV6-3 and TRBJ1-1; 10 bases are a match to TRBD1. J gave up 4 bases and V 6 bases, and 5 bases lay outside the gene matches. Germline V gene data show CDR1 as MNHEY and CDR2 as SVGEGT. There are 14 residues in the CDR3. CDR3 sequence reads: CASRLTGGLTEAFF. The CDR3 DNA sequence: TGTGCCAGCAGGTTGACAGGGGGCCTCACTGAAGCTTTCTTT.

This clonotype came up many times. The chain couples TRBV19 to TRBJ1-4, with D unresolved. CDR3 size: 14 residues. Germline CDR1 LNHDA, CDR2 SQIVND (reference sequence). Trimming took off 2 bases at V and 2 bases at J, with 6 bases between the two ends. Here the CDR3 reads CASSIQSTNEKLFF. The CDR3 DNA sequence: TGTGCCAGTAGTATACAGTCGACTAATGAAAAACTGTTTTTT.

The V call is TRBV20-1, the J call TRBJ1-2, with a tentative D call TRBD1 (5 bases). The germline V gene encodes CDR1 DFQATT and CDR2 SNEGSKA (reference sequence). The CDR3 extends over 13 amino acids. Trimming removed 3 bases from V and 7 bases from J, with 15 bases in between. The CDR3 loop is CSARGLPSGGYTF. CDR3 DNA: TGCAGTGCTAGGGGACTTCCCTCGGGTGGCTACACCTTC.

This chain links TRBV6-2 or TRBV6-3 with TRBJ1-5, with 7 nucleotides matching TRBD1. V was pared by 5 bases and J by 5 bases, with 6 bases of the junction left unmatched. Per germline, CDR1 MNHEY and CDR2 SVGEGT. This CDR3 region has 14 residues. For the CDR3, the DNA is TGTGCCAGCAGTCGACGGGACAGATATCAGCCCCAGCATTTT. Protein: CASSRRDRYQPQHF.

This clonotype was counted at least ten times. The chain combines TRBV24-1 with TRBJ1-2, with 10 bases that match TRBD1. CDR3 length equals 14 residues. J was trimmed by 8 bases and V by 4 bases; bases with no gene match: 6. Germline values: CDR1 KGHDR, CDR2 SFDVKD. This CDR3 is CATSDAGTGAGYTF. The CDR3, as DNA: TGTGCCACCAGTGACGCCGGGACAGGGGCCGGCTACACCTTC.

This clonotype was counted many times. V usage is TRBV2 and J usage is TRBJ1-5; D not resolved. CDR3 length equals 13 residues. V lost 1 base and J 4 bases, leaving 5 bases between the germline ends. CDR1 and CDR2 (germline): SNHLY, FYNNEI. This chain's CDR3 is CASSEVRNQPQHF. In DNA, the CDR3 is TGTGCCAGCAGTGAAGTTCGTAATCAGCCCCAGCATTTT.

This clonotype was observed at least ten times. The chain combines TRBV10-3 with TRBJ2-2; TRBD2 is a possible D gene (6 bases). Germline V gene lookup returns CDR1 ENHRY and CDR2 SYGVKD. The CDR3 runs 11 residues. The V end lost 10 bases, the J end lost 8 bases, and 11 bases lay between the germline ends. CDR3 region: CANRGSGELFF. CDR3 DNA sequence: TGTGCCAATCGGGGGTCGGGGGAGCTGTTTTTT.

This chain connects TRBV7-2 to TRBJ1-1; the D gene is possibly TRBD1 (6 bases). This CDR3 has 14 residues. The germline V gene has CDR1 SGHTA and CDR2 FQGNSA. Trimming removed 6 bases at V and 5 bases at J, with 16 bases between. The CDR3 is CASRSQGKTTEAFF. CDR3 nucleotide sequence: TGTGCCAGCAGATCACAGGGAAAGACGACTGAAGCTTTCTTT.

The rearrangement links TRBV29-1 to TRBJ1-5, with 10 bases that match TRBD1. The CDR3 length is 14 residues. V shed 7 bases, J shed 7 bases, and the junction held 10 bases outside the gene matches. CDR1 is SQVTM and CDR2 is ANQGSEA in the germline V gene. CDR3 region: CSASGGTGEQPQHF. CDR3 DNA sequence: TGCAGCGCCTCAGGGGGGACAGGGGAGCAGCCCCAGCATTTT. The full variable domain, with the rest looked up from reference TRBV29-1 and TRBJ1-5, is SAVISQKPSRDICQRGTSLTIQCQVDSQVTMMFWYRQQPGQSLTLIATANQGSEATYESGFVIDKFPISRPNLTFSTLTVSNMSPEDSSIYLCSASGGTGEQPQHFGDGTRLSIL.

This clonotype was detected ten times or more. The chain employs TRBV6-2 or TRBV6-3 and TRBJ1-5, with TRBD1 matching over 7 bases. Germline-derived CDR1 and CDR2 are MNHEY and SVGEGT. This CDR3 region has 19 residues. Trimming removed 5 bases from V and 0 bases from J; junction bases left unmatched: 16. The CDR3, as DNA: TGTGCCAGCAGTCCATTGGGACAGACCGAACCCTATAGCAATCAGCCCCAGCATTTT. Translation gives CASSPLGQTEPYSNQPQHF.